What follows are 18 T cell receptor beta chains derived from one specimen sequenced in a study of blood T cell repertoires in COVID-19. Here immunoSEQ multiplex PCR was the method, and the copy in TCRdb shows in-frame clones only, minus some. Of under 250,000 clones detected, approximately 85% appear once; the ten largest clones hold more than 2%. The specimen sequenced was peripheral blood. These receptors originate from a woman in her sixties or seventies with COVID-19, enrolled during active disease.

Points on this clone: The identical CDR3 is also encoded by other nucleotide sequences in the sample. V usage is TRBV7-9 and J usage is TRBJ1-5; the D is unclear. V was shortened by 1 base and J by 7 bases, with 5 bases between the two germline ends. The CDR3 spans 12 residues. Germline CDR1 is SEHNR and CDR2 is FQNEAQ (reference sequence). The CDR3 DNA reads TGTGCCAGCAGCTTAGGGCAACAGCCCCAGCATTTT. It is translated as CASSLGQQPQHF. Full variable domain (rest looked up from reference TRBV7-9 and TRBJ1-5): DTGVSQNPRHKITKRGQNVTFRCDPISEHNRLYWYRQTLGQGPEFLTYFQNEAQLEKSRLLSDRFSAERPKGSFSTLEIQRTEQGDSAMYLCASSLGQQPQHFGDGTRLSIL.

About this clone itself: It may be a read error: a sequence one base away is much more abundant. The V call is TRBV7-9, the J call TRBJ1-1, with D possibly being TRBD1 (6 bases). Between the trimmed V and J ends, which lost 1 base and 5 bases, there was a span of 8 bases. Germline V gene lookup returns CDR1 SEHNR and CDR2 FQNEAQ (reference sequence). The CDR3 length is 13 residues. The CDR3 sequence is CASSLDRDTEAFF. The CDR3 nucleotides read TGTGCCAGCAGCTTAGACAGGGATACTGAAGCTTTCTTT.

The V gene is TRBV19, the J gene TRBJ2-1, with 7 bases identical to TRBD1. V lost 5 bases, J lost 8 bases, and 12 bases stayed unmatched. The CDR3 covers 15 residues. Germline V gives CDR1 LNHDA, CDR2 SQIVND (reference sequence). The CDR3 region is CASSLGTDLSYEQFF. For the CDR3, the DNA is TGTGCCAGTAGTTTGGGGACAGATCTTAGCTATGAGCAGTTCTTC.

The chain joins TRBV6-5 to TRBJ2-2; D gene uncertain. CDR3 length: 12 amino acids. V was clipped by 4 bases and J by 5 bases, with 5 bases between them. Germline V gene sequence: CDR1 MNHEY, CDR2 SVGAGI. CDR3 residues: CASSSRTGELFF. DNA for the CDR3: TGTGCCAGCAGTTCCCGGACCGGGGAGCTGTTTTTT.

This clone was seen a handful of times. This sequence joins TRBV21-1 and TRBJ2-5; TRBD2 is taken as the D call from the table, unchecked against the DNA. TRBV21-1 is annotated as a pseudogene. This CDR3 comprises 18 residues. For the CDR3, the DNA is TGTGCCAGCAGCAAAGGAGTGGCTAGCGGGGGGGCAGGAGAGACCCAGTACTTC. Protein sequence: CASSKGVASGGAGETQYF.

V gene TRBV30 combines with J gene TRBJ2-1; 9 bases are shared with TRBD1. Germline CDR1 is GTSNPN and CDR2 is SVGIG (reference sequence). The V segment lost 1 base and the J segment 2 bases; nucleotides outside the gene matches: 9. This CDR3 contains 17 residues. CDR3 DNA: TGTGCCTGGAGTGCCCTCGTCCGGGACAGGGCCTACAATGAGCAGTTCTTC. As protein: CAWSALVRDRAYNEQFF. The full variable domain, its missing parts supplied by reference TRBV30 and TRBJ2-1, is SQTIHQWPATLVQPVGSPLSLECTVEGTSNPNLYWYRQAAGRGLQLLFYSVGIGQISSEVPQNLSASRPQDRQFILSSKKLLLSDSGFYLCAWSALVRDRAYNEQFFGPGTRLTVL.

The chain carries TRBV7-8 and TRBJ2-5, with TRBD2 matching over 15 bases. Germline V gene lookup returns CDR1 SGHVS and CDR2 FQNEAQ. V was pared by 1 base and J by 4 bases, with 1 base of the junction left unmatched. There are 16 residues in the CDR3. This CDR3 is CASSLVGLAGGETQYF. DNA of the CDR3: TGTGCCAGCAGCTTAGTGGGACTAGCGGGGGGAGAGACCCAGTACTTC.

The chain combines TRBV5-1 with TRBJ1-2; TRBD1 agrees at 7 bases. Germline V CDR1 and CDR2: SGHRS, YFSETQ. J was trimmed by 3 bases and V by 5 bases; bases with no gene match: 13. This CDR3 region has 16 residues. For the CDR3, the DNA is TGCGCCAGCAGACTCCAGGGGGTAGGGTTGGACTATGGCTACACCTTC. Translation: CASRLQGVGLDYGYTF.

This clone has only one observation. The rearrangement joins TRBV6-2 or TRBV6-3 to TRBJ1-3; D remains unclear. This CDR3 is 15 amino acids long. V dropped 4 bases and J dropped 2 bases, with 12 bases sitting between them. Germline V gives CDR1 MNHEY, CDR2 SVGEGT. CDR3 sequence (DNA): TGTGCCAGCAGTTTCGGCAGGAACCCTGGAAACACCATATATTTT. This sequence encodes CASSFGRNPGNTIYF.

The chain links TRBV5-6 to TRBJ1-3, with D possibly TRBD1 on 6 matching bases. Germline V lookup: CDR1 SGHDT, CDR2 YYEEEE. The CDR3 has 14 amino acids. V was cut by 4 bases and J by 0 bases, with 8 bases left in between. The CDR3 region is CASSPDSSGNTIYF. In DNA form, the CDR3 reads TGTGCCAGCAGCCCGGACAGCTCTGGAAACACCATATATTTT.

The chain uses TRBV7-8 and TRBJ1-1; no clear D gene. The CDR3 is 12 residues long. The germline gives CDR1 SGHVS, CDR2 FQNEAQ. Trimming removed 4 bases at V and 4 bases at J, with 7 bases between. CDR3 sequence: CASSSLSTEAFF. The CDR3 region has the DNA TGTGCCAGCAGCTCCCTGAGCACTGAAGCTTTCTTT. Full variable domain (missing parts from reference TRBV7-8 and TRBJ1-1): GAGVSQSPRYKVAKRGQDVALRCDPISGHVSLFWYQQALGQGPEFLTYFQNEAQLDKSGLPSDRFFAERPEGSVSTLKIQRTQQEDSAVYLCASSSLSTEAFFGQGTRLTVV.

The chain links TRBV10-3 to TRBJ1-5, with 7 bases matching TRBD1. The CDR3 has 15 amino acids. The germline gives CDR1 ENHRY, CDR2 SYGVKD. V gave up 3 bases and J gave up 2 bases; unmatched junction bases: 4. CDR3 sequence (DNA): TGTGCCATCAGTGATGACAGGGCTGGCAATCAGCCCCAGCATTTT. Its translation: CAISDDRAGNQPQHF.

The chain is built from TRBV6-5 and TRBJ2-2; D gene uncertain. The CDR3 length is 12 residues. V gave up 8 bases and J gave up 2 bases, with 6 bases separating them. Per the germline V gene, CDR1 is MNHEY and CDR2 is SVGAGI. As DNA, the CDR3 is TGTGCCAGCTACAGAAACACCGGGGAGCTGTTTTTT. Encoded protein: CASYRNTGELFF.

The chain combines TRBV5-1 with TRBJ2-2; a possible D gene is TRBD2 (6 bases). The germline CDR1 and CDR2 sequences are SGHRS and YFSETQ. This CDR3 spans 15 amino acids. V was clipped by 2 bases and J by 3 bases, with 11 bases between them. The CDR3 bases are TGCGCCAGCAGCTTCCTGCGGGGAGACACCGGGGAGCTGTTTTTT. This translates into CASSFLRGDTGELFF.

This chain links TRBV6-2 or TRBV6-3 with TRBJ1-2; TRBD1 aligns across 8 bases. The length of the CDR3 is 13 residues. Germline assignment: CDR1 MNHEY and CDR2 SVGEGT. Unmatched junction bases numbered 6, after V lost 4 bases and J lost 8 bases. In DNA form, the CDR3 reads TGTGCCAGCAGTTTCGGACAGGGACGAGGCTACACCTTC. Its translation is CASSFGQGRGYTF.

The rearrangement links TRBV5-1 to TRBJ2-1, with 10 nucleotides matching TRBD2. CDR3 length: 13 amino acids. V lost 0 bases to trimming and J lost 13 bases; unmatched junction nucleotides: 4. Germline V lookup: CDR1 SGHRS, CDR2 YFSETQ. As DNA, the CDR3 is TGCGCCAGCAGCTTGGGAGCGGGAGGGAAACAGTTCTTC. Protein sequence: CASSLGAGGKQFF.

The chain recombines TRBV5-1 with TRBJ2-5, with TRBD2 identical over 9 bases. Trimming removed 4 bases from V and 1 base from J; junction bases left unmatched: 8. The CDR3 totals 16 residues. Germline V gene sequence: CDR1 SGHRS, CDR2 YFSETQ. The CDR3 region is CASSLRLAELQETQYF. The CDR3, as DNA: TGCGCCAGCAGCCTTCGACTAGCGGAGCTCCAAGAGACCCAGTACTTC.

This sequence joins TRBV7-3 and TRBJ1-2; 10 positions match TRBD1. The ends lost 5 bases at V and 2 bases at J; junction bases unmatched: 5. CDR3 length equals 15 residues. Germline CDR1 reads SGHTA; CDR2 reads FQGTGA. This CDR3 reads CASSPGQGENYGYTF. The CDR3 region has the DNA TGTGCCAGCAGCCCCGGACAGGGGGAAAACTATGGCTACACCTTC.